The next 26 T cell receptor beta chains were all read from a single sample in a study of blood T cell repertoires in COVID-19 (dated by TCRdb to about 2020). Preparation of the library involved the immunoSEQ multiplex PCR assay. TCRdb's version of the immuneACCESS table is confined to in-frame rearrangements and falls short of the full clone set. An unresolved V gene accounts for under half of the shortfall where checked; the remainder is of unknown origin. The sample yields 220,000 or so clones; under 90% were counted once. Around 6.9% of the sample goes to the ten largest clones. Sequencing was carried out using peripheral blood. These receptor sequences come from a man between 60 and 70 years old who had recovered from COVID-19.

CDR3 sequence (DNA): TGTGCCACCAGCAGATTAACAGGAGCCTACGAGCAGTACTTC. Amino acids: CATSRLTGAYEQYF. The chain combines TRBV15 with TRBJ2-7, with D perhaps matching TRBD1 (5 bases). Per the germline V gene, CDR1 is LNHNV and CDR2 is YYDKDF (reference sequence). The CDR3 spans 14 residues. V dropped 2 bases and J dropped 2 bases, with 10 bases sitting between them.

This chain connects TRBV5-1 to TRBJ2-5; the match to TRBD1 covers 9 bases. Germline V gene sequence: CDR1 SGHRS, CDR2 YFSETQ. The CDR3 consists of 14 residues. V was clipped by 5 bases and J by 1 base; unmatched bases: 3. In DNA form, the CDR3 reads TGCGCCAGCAGGTGGGGACAGGGCCAAGAGACCCAGTACTTC. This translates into CASRWGQGQETQYF. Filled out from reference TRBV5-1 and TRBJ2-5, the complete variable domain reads KAGVTQTPRYLIKTRGQQVTLSCSPISGHRSVSWYQQTPGQGLQFLFEYFSETQRNKGNFPGRFSGRQFSNSRSEMNVSTLELGDSALYLCASRWGQGQETQYFGPGTRLLVL.

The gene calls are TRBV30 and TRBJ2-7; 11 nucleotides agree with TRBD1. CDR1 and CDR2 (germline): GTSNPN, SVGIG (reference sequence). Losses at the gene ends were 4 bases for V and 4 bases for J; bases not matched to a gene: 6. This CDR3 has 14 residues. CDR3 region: CAWISGTGGYEQYF. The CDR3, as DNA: TGTGCCTGGATTTCCGGGACAGGGGGGTACGAGCAGTACTTC.

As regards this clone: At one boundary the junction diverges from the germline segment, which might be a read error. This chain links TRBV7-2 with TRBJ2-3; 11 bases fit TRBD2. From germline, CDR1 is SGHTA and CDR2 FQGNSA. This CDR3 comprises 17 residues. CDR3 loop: CASSVAGGPYNSDTQYF. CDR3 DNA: TGTGCCAGCAGCGTAGCGGGAGGGCCTTACAATTCAGATACGCAGTATTTT.

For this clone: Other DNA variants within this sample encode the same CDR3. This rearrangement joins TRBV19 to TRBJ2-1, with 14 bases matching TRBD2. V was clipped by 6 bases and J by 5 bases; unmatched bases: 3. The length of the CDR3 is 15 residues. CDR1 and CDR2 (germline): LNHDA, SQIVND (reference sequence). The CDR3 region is CASSRGLAGDNEQFF. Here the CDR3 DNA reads TGTGCCAGTAGCCGGGGACTAGCGGGGGACAATGAGCAGTTCTTC. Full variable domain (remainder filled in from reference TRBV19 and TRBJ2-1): DGGITQSPKYLFRKEGQNVTLSCEQNLNHDAMYWYRQDPGQGLRLIYYSQIVNDFQKGDIAEGYSVSREKKESFPLTVTSAQKNPTAFYLCASSRGLAGDNEQFFGPGTRLTVL.

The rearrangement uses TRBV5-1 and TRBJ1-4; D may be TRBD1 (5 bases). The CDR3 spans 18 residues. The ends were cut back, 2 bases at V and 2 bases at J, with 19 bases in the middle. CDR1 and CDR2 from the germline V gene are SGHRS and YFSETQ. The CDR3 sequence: CASSFDPLGAATNEKLFF. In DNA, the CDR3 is TGCGCCAGCAGCTTCGATCCGCTTGGGGCGGCCACTAATGAAAAACTGTTTTTT.

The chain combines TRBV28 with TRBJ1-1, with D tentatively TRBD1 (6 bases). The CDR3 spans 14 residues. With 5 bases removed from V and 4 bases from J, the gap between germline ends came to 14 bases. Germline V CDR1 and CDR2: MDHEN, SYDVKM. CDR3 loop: CASSRGGVGTEAFF. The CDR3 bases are TGTGCCAGCAGTCGAGGGGGAGTGGGCACTGAAGCTTTCTTT.

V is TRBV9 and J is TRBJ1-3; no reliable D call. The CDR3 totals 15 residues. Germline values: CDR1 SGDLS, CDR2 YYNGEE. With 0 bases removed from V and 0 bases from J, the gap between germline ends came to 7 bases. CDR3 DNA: TGTGCCAGCAGCGTAGAAGCCACCTCTGGAAACACCATATATTTT. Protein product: CASSVEATSGNTIYF.

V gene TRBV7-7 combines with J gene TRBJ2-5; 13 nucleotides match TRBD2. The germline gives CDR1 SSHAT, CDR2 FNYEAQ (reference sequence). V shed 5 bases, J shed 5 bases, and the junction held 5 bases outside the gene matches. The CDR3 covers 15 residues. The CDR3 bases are TGTGCCAGCAGCGAGACTAGCGGGGGGCCTGAGACCCAGTACTTC. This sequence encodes CASSETSGGPETQYF.

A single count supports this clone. CDR3 sequence reads: CASSIGSGNTIYF. The DNA for the CDR3 is TGTGCCAGCAGCATCGGGTCCGGAAACACCATATATTTT. The chain is built from TRBV9 and TRBJ1-3, with unresolved D. The ends were cut back, 4 bases at V and 4 bases at J, with 9 bases in the middle. The CDR3 has 13 amino acids. CDR1 is SGDLS and CDR2 is YYNGEE in the germline V gene.

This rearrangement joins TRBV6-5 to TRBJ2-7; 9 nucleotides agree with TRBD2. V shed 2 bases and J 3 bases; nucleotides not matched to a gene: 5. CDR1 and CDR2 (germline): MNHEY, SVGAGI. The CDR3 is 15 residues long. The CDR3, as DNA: TGTGCCAGCAGTTACCCGCGGGGGGGGTACTACGAGCAGTACTTC. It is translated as CASSYPRGGYYEQYF.

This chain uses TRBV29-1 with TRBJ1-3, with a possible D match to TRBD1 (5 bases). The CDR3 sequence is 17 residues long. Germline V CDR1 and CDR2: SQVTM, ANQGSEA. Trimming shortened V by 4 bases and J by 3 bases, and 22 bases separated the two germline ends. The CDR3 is CSVAILAAGTLGNTIYF. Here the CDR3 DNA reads TGCAGCGTTGCGATACTGGCCGCGGGGACCCTTGGAAACACCATATATTTT.

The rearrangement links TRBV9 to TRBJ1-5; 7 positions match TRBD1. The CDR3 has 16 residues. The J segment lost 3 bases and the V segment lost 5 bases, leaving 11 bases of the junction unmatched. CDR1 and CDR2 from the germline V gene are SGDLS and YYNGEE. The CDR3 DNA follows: TGTGCCAGCAGTCGATGGGGACAGCGAAACAATCAGCCCCAGCATTTT. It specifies CASSRWGQRNNQPQHF. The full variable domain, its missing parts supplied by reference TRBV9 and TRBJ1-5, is DSGVTQTPKHLITATGQRVTLRCSPRSGDLSVYWYQQSLDQGLQFLIQYYNGEERAKGNILERFSAQQFPDLHSELNLSSLELGDSALYFCASSRWGQRNNQPQHFGDGTRLSIL.

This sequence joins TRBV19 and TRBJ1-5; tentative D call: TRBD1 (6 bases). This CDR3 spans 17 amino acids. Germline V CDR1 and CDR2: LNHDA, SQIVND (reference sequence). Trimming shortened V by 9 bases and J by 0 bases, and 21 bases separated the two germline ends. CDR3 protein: CASHEGTGTLSNQPQHF. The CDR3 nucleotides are TGTGCCAGCCACGAAGGCACCGGGACACTTAGCAATCAGCCCCAGCATTTT.

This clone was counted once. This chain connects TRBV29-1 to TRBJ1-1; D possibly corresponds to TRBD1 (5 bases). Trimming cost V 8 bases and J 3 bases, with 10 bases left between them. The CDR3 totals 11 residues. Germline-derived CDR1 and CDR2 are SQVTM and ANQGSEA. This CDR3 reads CSTGGDTEAFF. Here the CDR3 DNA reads TGCAGCACCGGGGGGGACACTGAAGCTTTCTTT.

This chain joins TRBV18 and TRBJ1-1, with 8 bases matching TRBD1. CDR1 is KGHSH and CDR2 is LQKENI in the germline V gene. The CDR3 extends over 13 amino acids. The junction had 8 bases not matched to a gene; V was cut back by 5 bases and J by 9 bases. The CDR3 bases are TGTGCCAGCTCATTAGGACAGGGCGCGCAAGCTTTCTTT. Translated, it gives CASSLGQGAQAFF.

In DNA, the CDR3 is TGTGCCAGCAGCTTAATCTCTCAAGAGACCCAGTACTTC. Its protein is CASSLISQETQYF. The V gene is TRBV7-3, the J gene TRBJ2-5; D remains unclear. The CDR3 totals 13 residues. The ends were cut back, 1 base at V and 2 bases at J, with 5 bases in the middle. CDR1 and CDR2 from the germline V gene are SGHTA and FQGTGA.

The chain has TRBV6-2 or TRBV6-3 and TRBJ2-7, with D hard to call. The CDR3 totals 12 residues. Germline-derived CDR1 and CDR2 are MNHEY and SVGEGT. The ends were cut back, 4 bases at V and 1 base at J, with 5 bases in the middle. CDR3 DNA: TGTGCCAGCAGTTTTTCTTCCTACGAGCAGTACTTC. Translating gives CASSFSSYEQYF.

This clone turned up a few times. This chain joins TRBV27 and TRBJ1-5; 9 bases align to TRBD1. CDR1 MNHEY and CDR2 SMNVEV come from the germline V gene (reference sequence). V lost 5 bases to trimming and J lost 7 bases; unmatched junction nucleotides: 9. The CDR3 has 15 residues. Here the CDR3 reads CASSRTGDSSQPQHF. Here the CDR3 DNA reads TGTGCCAGCAGTAGGACAGGGGATTCTAGCCAGCCCCAGCATTTT.

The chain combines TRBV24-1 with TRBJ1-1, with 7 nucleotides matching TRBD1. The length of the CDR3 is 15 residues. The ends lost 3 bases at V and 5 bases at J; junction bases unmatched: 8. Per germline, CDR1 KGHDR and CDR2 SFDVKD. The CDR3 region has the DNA TGTGCCACCAGTGATGCCTCAGGGGGACTTACTGAAGCTTTCTTT. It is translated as CATSDASGGLTEAFF.

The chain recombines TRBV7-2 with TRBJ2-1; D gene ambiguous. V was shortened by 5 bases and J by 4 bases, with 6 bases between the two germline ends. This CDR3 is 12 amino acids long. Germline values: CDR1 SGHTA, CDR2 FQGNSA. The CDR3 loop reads CASSPQYNEQFF. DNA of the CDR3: TGTGCCAGCAGCCCCCAGTACAATGAGCAGTTCTTC. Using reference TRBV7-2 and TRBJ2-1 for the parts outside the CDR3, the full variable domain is GAGVSQSPSNKVTEKGKDVELRCDPISGHTALYWYRQSLGQGLEFLIYFQGNSAPDKSGLPSDRFSAERTGGSVSTLTIQRTQQEDSAVYLCASSPQYNEQFFGPGTRLTVL.

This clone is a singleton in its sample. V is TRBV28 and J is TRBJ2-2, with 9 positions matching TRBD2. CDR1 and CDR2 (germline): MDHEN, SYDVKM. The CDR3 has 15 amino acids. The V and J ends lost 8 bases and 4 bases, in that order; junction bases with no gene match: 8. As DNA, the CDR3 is TGTGCCAGCTCCCCTGGGGGACTAGCCACCGGGGAGCTGTTTTTT. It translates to CASSPGGLATGELFF. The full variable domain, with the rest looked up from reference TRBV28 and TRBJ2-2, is DVKVTQSSRYLVKRTGEKVFLECVQDMDHENMFWYRQDPGLGLRLIYFSYDVKMKEKGDIPEGYSVSREKKERFSLILESASTNQTSMYLCASSPGGLATGELFFGEGSRLTVL.

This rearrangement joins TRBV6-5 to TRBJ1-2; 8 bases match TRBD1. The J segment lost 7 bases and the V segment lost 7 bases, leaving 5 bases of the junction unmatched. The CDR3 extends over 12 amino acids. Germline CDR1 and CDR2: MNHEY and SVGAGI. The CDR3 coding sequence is TGTGCCAGCAATACAGGGGGACTTGGCTACACCTTC. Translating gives CASNTGGLGYTF.

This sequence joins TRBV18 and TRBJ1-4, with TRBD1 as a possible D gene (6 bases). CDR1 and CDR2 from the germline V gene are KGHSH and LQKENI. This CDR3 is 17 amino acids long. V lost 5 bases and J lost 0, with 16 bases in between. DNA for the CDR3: TGTGCCAGCTCAATAGGACAGACCCTTGCAACTAATGAAAAACTGTTTTTT. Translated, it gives CASSIGQTLATNEKLFF.

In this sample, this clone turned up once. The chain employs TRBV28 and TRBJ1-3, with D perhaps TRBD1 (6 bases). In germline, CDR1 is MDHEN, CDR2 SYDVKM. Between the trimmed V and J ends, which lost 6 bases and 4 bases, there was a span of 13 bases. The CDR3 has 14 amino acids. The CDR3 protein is CASSSPGQGNTIYF. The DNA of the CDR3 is TGTGCCAGCAGCTCCCCTGGACAGGGAAACACCATATATTTT. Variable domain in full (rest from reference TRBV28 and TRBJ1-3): DVKVTQSSRYLVKRTGEKVFLECVQDMDHENMFWYRQDPGLGLRLIYFSYDVKMKEKGDIPEGYSVSREKKERFSLILESASTNQTSMYLCASSSPGQGNTIYFGEGSWLTVV.

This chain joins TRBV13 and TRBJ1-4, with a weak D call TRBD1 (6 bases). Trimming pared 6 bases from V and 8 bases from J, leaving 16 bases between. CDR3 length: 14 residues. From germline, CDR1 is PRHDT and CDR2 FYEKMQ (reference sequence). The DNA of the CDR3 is TGTGCCAGCAGACAAACAGGGCTGGGGGAAAAACTGTTTTTT. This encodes CASRQTGLGEKLFF.